The 12 T cell receptor beta chains below come from one sample, sequenced in a study of T-cell memory formation after mild COVID-19. TCRdb fed the 5' RACE reads into MiXCR, producing one record per CDR3 protein. Of around 210,000 distinct CDR3 sequences listed, around 9.5% were seen once; the top ten hold 3.5% to 4%. The sample was PBMCs or a T cell subset sorted from them (not recorded which). All receptors come from a man between 18 and 29 years old who had mild COVID-19 (a few samples of this study predate the infection). Cell type and time point are not known.

This clonotype came up a few times. V is TRBV28 and J is TRBJ2-5; D not certain. Trimming took 7 bases from V and 7 from J, leaving 10 bases between them. Per germline, CDR1 MDHEN and CDR2 SYDVKM. The CDR3 is 11 residues long. DNA of the CDR3: TGTGCCAGCATCAATTTGGGGACCCAGTACTTC. Amino acid sequence: CASINLGTQYF.

This clonotype was counted at least ten times. The chain joins TRBV11-1 to TRBJ2-5, with D uncertain. Germline V CDR1 and CDR2: SGHAT, FQDESV (reference sequence). V gave up 3 bases and J gave up 3 bases, with 14 bases separating them. The CDR3 has 15 amino acids. The CDR3 bases are TGTGCCAGCAGCTTGGATGTGATCAGCAAAGAGACCCAGTACTTC. Translating it yields CASSLDVISKETQYF.

The genes are TRBV20-1 and TRBJ1-3; weak D call: TRBD1 (5 bases). The CDR3 spans 14 residues. Germline V CDR1 and CDR2: DFQATT, SNEGSKA (reference sequence). Trimming removed 6 bases at V and 0 bases at J, with 12 bases between. CDR3 protein: CSADDSLSGNTIYF. The CDR3 DNA reads as TGCAGTGCCGATGACAGTCTCTCTGGAAACACCATATATTTT.

The chain carries TRBV19 and TRBJ2-5, with D perhaps TRBD1 (6 bases). Trimming took off 4 bases at V and 2 bases at J, with 14 bases between the two ends. This CDR3 is built from 15 residues. Germline CDR1 reads LNHDA; CDR2 reads SQIVND (reference sequence). CDR3 sequence: CASSTGQGKQETQYF. The CDR3 coding sequence is TGTGCCAGTAGTACCGGGCAGGGGAAGCAAGAGACCCAGTACTTC.

The J gene is TRBJ2-7, the V gene TRBV6-5; tentatively, D is TRBD1 (6 bases). This CDR3 is 14 amino acids long. The germline CDR1 and CDR2 sequences are MNHEY and SVGAGI. Trimming took 2 bases from V and 5 from J, leaving 13 bases between them. This CDR3 is CASSYAGDGNEQYF. For the CDR3, the DNA is TGTGCCAGCAGTTACGCAGGGGATGGGAACGAGCAGTACTTC.

This clonotype was seen ten or more times. The CDR3 DNA follows: TGTGCCAGCAGGGGGACGGGGAACACCGGGGAGCTGTTTTTT. Translation: CASRGTGNTGELFF. This rearrangement joins TRBV7-2 to TRBJ2-2, with D perhaps matching TRBD1 or TRBD2 (5 bases each). The V gene lost 6 bases and the J gene lost 1 base, with 9 bases spanning the gap. This CDR3 has 14 amino acids. CDR1 is SGHTA and CDR2 is FQGNSA in the germline V gene.

This clonotype came up a few times. This chain uses TRBV19 with TRBJ2-2; D is ambiguous. This CDR3 comprises 14 residues. CDR1 and CDR2 from the germline V gene are LNHDA and SQIVND (reference sequence). The ends were cut back, 5 bases at V and 5 bases at J, with 12 bases in the middle. The CDR3 sequence: CASSWAAATGELFF. The CDR3 DNA reads as TGTGCCAGTAGTTGGGCGGCGGCTACCGGGGAGCTGTTTTTT.

There are many counts of this clonotype. The genes are TRBV29-1 and TRBJ2-5, with 10 bases identical to TRBD2. V was clipped by 3 bases and J by 5 bases; unmatched bases: 12. Germline CDR1 SQVTM, CDR2 ANQGSEA. The CDR3 spans 16 residues. The CDR3 sequence is CSVDVERGGLDETQYF. The CDR3 bases are TGCAGCGTTGACGTGGAGCGGGGGGGCCTTGATGAGACCCAGTACTTC.

This clonotype was seen repeatedly, ten times or more. This rearrangement joins TRBV7-2 to TRBJ2-7; 7 nucleotides line up with TRBD1. From germline, CDR1 is SGHTA and CDR2 FQGNSA. The CDR3 extends over 17 amino acids. With 5 bases clipped from V and 0 bases from J, the junction kept 13 bases outside the gene matches. For the CDR3, the DNA is TGTGCCAGCAGCATGCCGCTGACAGGGCCAAGCTCCTACGAGCAGTACTTC. Residues: CASSMPLTGPSSYEQYF.

This clonotype was found many times. The chain combines TRBV28 with TRBJ2-2; D gene ambiguous. There are 14 residues in the CDR3. V gave up 1 base and J gave up 1 base, with 4 bases separating them. CDR1 is MDHEN and CDR2 is SYDVKM in the germline V gene. CDR3 in DNA: TGTGCCAGCAGTTTATCAGGGAACACCGGGGAGCTGTTTTTT. Translated: CASSLSGNTGELFF.

There are many counts of this clonotype. This chain uses TRBV10-3 with TRBJ2-7, with TRBD1 identical over 11 bases. V shed 10 bases and J 2 bases; nucleotides not matched to a gene: 7. Germline V lookup: CDR1 ENHRY, CDR2 SYGVKD. CDR3 length: 14 residues. CDR3 sequence (DNA): TGTGCCAGTACTCCGGGACAGGGGGCCTACGAGCAGTACGTC. Protein: CASTPGQGAYEQYV.

This clonotype was recorded at least ten times. This sequence joins TRBV29-1 and TRBJ2-3, with D tentatively TRBD2 (6 bases). In germline, CDR1 is SQVTM, CDR2 ANQGSEA. Trimming left V 1 base short and J 7 bases short, with 15 bases between. CDR3 length equals 14 residues. CDR3 protein: CSVEAPPGGNTQYF. DNA of the CDR3: TGCAGCGTTGAAGCCCCACCTGGGGGGAATACGCAGTATTTT.